This T cell receptor beta chain was captured by sequencing in a study of shared clonotypes between healthy human individuals. About this clone: Its antigen remains unidentified.

Clones were sequenced by immunoSEQ multiplex PCR, and TCRdb holds only the in-frame ones, with some missing. The table has roughly 1,800,000 clones, 85% to 95% seen once. CD45RO-negative cells were positively selected for CCR7, leaving out terminally differentiated effector memory CD45RA+ cells. Each of the donors was a healthy adult who was HIV-negative and had not had a recent acute infection or vaccination. Study-wide results and limits: Limitation of the genetic and exposure-history diversity represented came from the few donors.

The CDR3 spans 18 residues. Germline trimming cut 0 bases from V and 4 bases from J; bases unmatched to any gene: 15. Germline V CDR1 and CDR2: SGDLS, YYNGEE. The sequence was collected from a young man in good health. Sequencing was done on a sample of naive CD8+ T cells sorted from blood. The chain links TRBV9 to TRBJ2-5; TRBD2 aligns across 7 bases. CDR3 residues: CASSVEDSGLVSPETQYF. The CDR3 DNA sequence: TGTGCCAGCAGCGTAGAGGATTCCGGACTAGTCTCCCCAGAGACCCAGTACTTC. The entire variable domain, with the rest obtained from reference TRBV9 and TRBJ2-5, is as follows: DSGVTQTPKHLITATGQRVTLRCSPRSGDLSVYWYQQSLDQGLQFLIQYYNGEERAKGNILERFSAQQFPDLHSELNLSSLELGDSALYFCASSVEDSGLVSPETQYFGPGTRLLVL.